This T cell receptor (beta chain) was obtained from a study of control samples from healthy donors and cancer patients. Trimming took off 4 bases at V and 7 bases at J, with 20 bases between the two ends. Germline CDR1 is SGHAT and CDR2 is FQNNGV. The CDR3 consists of 15 residues. The protocol was immunoSEQ multiplex PCR, while the TCRdb copy is restricted to in-frame clones and leaves out a portion. The sample includes about 410,000 clones, roughly 90% of them seen just once. Sequencing was carried out using PBMCs. This chain connects TRBV11-2 to TRBJ2-7; the D is unclear. This sequence originates from a man in his forties with head and neck cancer. The CDR3 here is CASSSVSRSVTEQYF. Written as DNA, the CDR3 is TGTGCCAGCAGCTCTGTCAGCCGCTCAGTAACGGAGCAGTACTTC.